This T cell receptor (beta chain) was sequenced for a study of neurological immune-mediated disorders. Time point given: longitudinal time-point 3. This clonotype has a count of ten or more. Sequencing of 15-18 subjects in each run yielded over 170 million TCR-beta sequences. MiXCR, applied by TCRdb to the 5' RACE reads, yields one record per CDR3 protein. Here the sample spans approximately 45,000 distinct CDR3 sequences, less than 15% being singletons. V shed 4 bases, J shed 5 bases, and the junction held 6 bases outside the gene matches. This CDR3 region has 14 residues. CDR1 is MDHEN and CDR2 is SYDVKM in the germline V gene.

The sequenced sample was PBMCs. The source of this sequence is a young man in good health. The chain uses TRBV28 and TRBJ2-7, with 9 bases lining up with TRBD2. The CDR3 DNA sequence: TGTGCCAGCAGTTCCTATAGCGGGGGCGACGAGCAGTACTTC. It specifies CASSSYSGGDEQYF. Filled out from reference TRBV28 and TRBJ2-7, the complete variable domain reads DVKVTQSSRYLVKRTGEKVFLECVQDMDHENMFWYRQDPGLGLRLIYFSYDVKMKEKGDIPEGYSVSREKKERFSLILESASTNQTSMYLCASSSYSGGDEQYFGPGTRLTVT.